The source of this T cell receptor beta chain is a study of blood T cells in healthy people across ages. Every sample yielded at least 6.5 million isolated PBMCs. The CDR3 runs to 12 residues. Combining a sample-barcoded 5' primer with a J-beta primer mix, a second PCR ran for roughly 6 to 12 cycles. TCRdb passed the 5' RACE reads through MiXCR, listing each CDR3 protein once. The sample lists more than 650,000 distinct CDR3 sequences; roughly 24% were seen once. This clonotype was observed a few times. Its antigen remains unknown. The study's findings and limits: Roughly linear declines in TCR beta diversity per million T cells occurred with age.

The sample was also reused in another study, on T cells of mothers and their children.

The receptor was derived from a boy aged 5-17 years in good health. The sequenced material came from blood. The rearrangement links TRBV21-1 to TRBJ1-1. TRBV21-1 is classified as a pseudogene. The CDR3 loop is CASRGPNTEAFF. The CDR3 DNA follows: TGTGCCAGCAGAGGGCCCAACACTGAAGCTTTCTTT.